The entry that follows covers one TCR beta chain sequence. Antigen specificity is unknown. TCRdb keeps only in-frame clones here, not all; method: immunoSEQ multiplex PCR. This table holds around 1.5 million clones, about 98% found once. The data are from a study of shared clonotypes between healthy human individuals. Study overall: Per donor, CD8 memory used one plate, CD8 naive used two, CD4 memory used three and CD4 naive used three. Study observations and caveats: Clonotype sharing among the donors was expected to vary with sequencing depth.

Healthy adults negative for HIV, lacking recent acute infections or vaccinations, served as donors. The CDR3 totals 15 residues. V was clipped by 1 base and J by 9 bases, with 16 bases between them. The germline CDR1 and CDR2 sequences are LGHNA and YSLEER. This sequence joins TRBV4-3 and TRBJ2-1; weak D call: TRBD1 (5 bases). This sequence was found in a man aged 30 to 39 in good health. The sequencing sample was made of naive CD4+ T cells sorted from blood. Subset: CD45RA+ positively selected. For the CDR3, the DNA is TGCGCCAGCAGCCAAGGGGGCTCTTTGTTTGGTGAGCAGTTCTTC. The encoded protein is CASSQGGSLFGEQFF.